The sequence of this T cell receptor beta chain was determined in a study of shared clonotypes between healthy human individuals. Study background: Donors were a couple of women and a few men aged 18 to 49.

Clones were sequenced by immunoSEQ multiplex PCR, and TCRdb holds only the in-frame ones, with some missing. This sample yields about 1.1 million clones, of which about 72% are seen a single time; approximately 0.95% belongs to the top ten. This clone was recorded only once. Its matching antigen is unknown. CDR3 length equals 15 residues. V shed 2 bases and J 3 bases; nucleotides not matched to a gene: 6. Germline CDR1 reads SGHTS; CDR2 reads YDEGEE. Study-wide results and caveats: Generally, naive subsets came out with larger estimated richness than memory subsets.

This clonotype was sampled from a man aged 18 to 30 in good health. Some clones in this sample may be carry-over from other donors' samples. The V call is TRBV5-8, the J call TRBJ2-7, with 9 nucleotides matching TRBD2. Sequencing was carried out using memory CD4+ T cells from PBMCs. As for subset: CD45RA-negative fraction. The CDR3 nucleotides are TGTGCCAGCAGCTTAGTGGGACTAGCCTTCTACGAGCAGTACTTC. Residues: CASSLVGLAFYEQYF.